The 24 T cell receptor beta chains reported below all come from one sample, sequenced in a study of T-cell memory formation after mild COVID-19. TCRdb re-derived calls from the 5' RACE reads in MiXCR, one entry per CDR3 protein. Seen here are 350,000 to 500,000 distinct CDR3 sequences, more than 20% observed once, and the top ten hold over 10%. Sequences were obtained from PBMCs or a T cell subset sorted from them (not recorded which). Every receptor here comes from an adult woman who had mild COVID-19 (a few samples of this study predate the infection). Cell type and time point are not known.

This clonotype was counted between two and nine times. The chain couples TRBV5-6 to TRBJ2-1; D possibly corresponds to TRBD2 (7 bases). The CDR3 extends over 15 amino acids. The germline gives CDR1 SGHDT, CDR2 YYEEEE. The ends were cut back, 2 bases at V and 4 bases at J, with 13 bases in the middle. The CDR3: CASSFRGASYNEQFF. CDR3 bases: TGTGCCAGCAGCTTTCGGGGGGCAAGTTACAATGAGCAGTTCTTC.

This clonotype was picked up a small number of times. V and J are TRBV6-2 or TRBV6-3 and TRBJ2-6; 8 bases fit TRBD2. J was trimmed by 0 bases and V by 5 bases; bases with no gene match: 12. The CDR3 is made up of 19 amino acids. CDR1 is MNHEY, CDR2 SVGEGT, per germline. The CDR3 reads CASSPGRAAGYSGANVLTF. The DNA of the CDR3 is TGTGCCAGCAGTCCCGGGAGGGCCGCGGGATACTCTGGGGCCAACGTCCTGACTTTC.

The chain couples TRBV25-1 to TRBJ2-1; TRBD2 matches 9 bases. From germline, CDR1 is MGHDK and CDR2 SYGVNS. The CDR3 covers 17 residues. Losses at the gene ends were 1 base for V and 3 bases for J; bases not matched to a gene: 7. The CDR3 loop reads CASSESKREAHYNEQFF. CDR3 bases: TGTGCCAGCAGTGAATCAAAGCGGGAGGCCCACTACAATGAGCAGTTCTTC.

In its sample, this clonotype was seen a few times. V is TRBV15 and J is TRBJ2-1; 8 positions match TRBD2. Germline trimming cut 2 bases from V and 8 bases from J; bases unmatched to any gene: 23. Per the germline V gene, CDR1 is LNHNV and CDR2 is YYDKDF (reference sequence). The CDR3 extends over 20 amino acids. The CDR3 is CATSRTSARGLSGSYYEQFF. The CDR3 DNA is TGTGCCACCAGCAGAACTTCAGCGAGGGGACTAAGCGGGAGTTATTATGAGCAGTTCTTC.

Only a few counts were recorded for this clonotype. The chain carries TRBV10-3 and TRBJ2-1, with 8 nucleotides matching TRBD1. J lost 7 bases, V lost 7 bases, and 9 bases had no gene match. Germline CDR1 and CDR2: ENHRY and SYGVKD. CDR3 size: 14 residues. In nucleotides, the CDR3 is TGTGCCATCAACCGTGACAGGGGTTTTAATGAGCAGTTCTTC. Its translation: CAINRDRGFNEQFF.

The sample holds a few counts of this clonotype. The rearrangement links TRBV6-2 or TRBV6-3 to TRBJ2-2; TRBD2 might be the D (6 bases). Germline CDR1 is MNHEY and CDR2 is SVGEGT. The germline V and J ends were trimmed by 8 bases and 6 bases, with 13 bases remaining between them. The CDR3 contains 13 residues. DNA for the CDR3: TGTGCCAGCGGAGGGGTGGGATCCGGGGAGCTGTTTTTT. It yields the protein CASGGVGSGELFF.

CDR3 sequence reads: CAITEYNEQFF. As DNA, the CDR3 is TGTGCCATTACGGAATACAATGAGCAGTTCTTC. This rearrangement joins TRBV6-1 to TRBJ2-1; D remains unclear. The germline gives CDR1 MNHNS, CDR2 SASEGT. The CDR3 consists of 11 residues. The ends were cut back, 10 bases at V and 4 bases at J, with 8 bases in the middle.

This clonotype appeared a few times. The chain uses TRBV10-1 and TRBJ1-5; D not resolved. Germline CDR1 is WNHNN and CDR2 is SYGVQD (reference sequence). Deletions cut 4 bases from V and 2 bases from J, with 15 bases between. The CDR3 extends over 16 amino acids. DNA of the CDR3: TGCGCCAGCAGTGTCGGACCTCCTCTGGGCAATCAGCCCCAGCATTTT. Protein product: CASSVGPPLGNQPQHF.

The chain joins TRBV12-5 to TRBJ2-1; 8 bases fit TRBD2. The CDR3 consists of 11 residues. Germline CDR1 reads LGHNT; CDR2 reads FRNRAP. V trimming: 6 bases; J trimming: 10 bases; junction bases outside the gene matches: 2. CDR3: CASGTSGEQFF. The CDR3 DNA is TGTGCTAGTGGAACTAGCGGAGAGCAGTTCTTC.

The chain couples TRBV30 to TRBJ1-1; weak D call: TRBD1 (6 bases). V was cut by 0 bases and J by 5 bases, with 19 bases left in between. This CDR3 region has 16 residues. Looked up from germline, CDR1 is GTSNPN and CDR2 is SVGIG (reference sequence). Written as DNA, the CDR3 is TGTGCCTGGAGTGTGGGGAGGCCCAGGGGATGGACTGAAGCTTTCTTT. This sequence encodes CAWSVGRPRGWTEAFF.

This clonotype came up a few times. The V gene is TRBV5-6, the J gene TRBJ2-7; TRBD1 aligns across 7 bases. Germline V gene lookup returns CDR1 SGHDT and CDR2 YYEEEE. This CDR3 is built from 15 residues. With 4 bases clipped from V and 0 bases from J, the junction kept 7 bases outside the gene matches. The CDR3 nucleotides read TGTGCCAGCAGCCGCCTCGACAGGGACTCCTACGAGCAGTACTTC. Translation gives CASSRLDRDSYEQYF.

A few counts support this clonotype. The chain joins TRBV7-9 to TRBJ2-4; 7 nucleotides match TRBD1. V trimming: 4 bases; J trimming: 0 bases; junction bases outside the gene matches: 21. Germline CDR1 reads SEHNR; CDR2 reads FQNEAQ (reference sequence). This CDR3 is 21 amino acids long. The CDR3 coding sequence is TGTGCCAGCAGCTCGAACAGGGGACAGATTAGGGACGGTGGAGCCAAAAACATTCAGTACTTC. This sequence encodes CASSSNRGQIRDGGAKNIQYF.

V and J are TRBV7-2 and TRBJ2-5, with D tentatively TRBD2 (6 bases). The V gene lost 1 base and the J gene lost 1 base, with 13 bases spanning the gap. This CDR3 comprises 16 residues. Germline values: CDR1 SGHTA, CDR2 FQGNSA. CDR3 in DNA: TGTGCCAGCAGCTTAGGTGCGGTGGGGGGCCAAGAGACCCAGTACTTC. Encoded protein: CASSLGAVGGQETQYF.

The chain links TRBV7-2 to TRBJ1-4; D is unclear. V was shortened by 5 bases and J by 11 bases, with 15 bases between the two germline ends. This CDR3 contains 13 residues. Germline loops: CDR1 SGHTA, CDR2 FQGNSA. The CDR3 bases are TGTGCCAGCAGCGCACACCGGACGGCCAAACTGTTTTTT. It specifies CASSAHRTAKLFF. The full variable domain, completed using reference TRBV7-2 and TRBJ1-4, is GAGVSQSPSNKVTEKGKDVELRCDPISGHTALYWYRQSLGQGLEFLIYFQGNSAPDKSGLPSDRFSAERTGGSVSTLTIQRTQQEDSAVYLCASSAHRTAKLFFGSGTQLSVL.

The rearrangement links TRBV9 to TRBJ1-1, with D perhaps TRBD1 (5 bases). This CDR3 region has 15 residues. Trimming pared 0 bases from V and 4 bases from J, leaving 13 bases between. Per germline, CDR1 SGDLS and CDR2 YYNGEE. The CDR3 nucleotides are TGTGCCAGCAGCGTAGTCTCAGGGCCGGGCACTGAAGCTTTCTTT. Amino acid sequence: CASSVVSGPGTEAFF. The full variable domain, with the rest looked up from reference TRBV9 and TRBJ1-1, is DSGVTQTPKHLITATGQRVTLRCSPRSGDLSVYWYQQSLDQGLQFLIQYYNGEERAKGNILERFSAQQFPDLHSELNLSSLELGDSALYFCASSVVSGPGTEAFFGQGTRLTVV.

In its sample, this clonotype was seen a few times. The gene calls are TRBV2 and TRBJ1-6; D not resolved. The germline gives CDR1 SNHLY, CDR2 FYNNEI. The CDR3 totals 14 residues. Trimming stripped 6 bases from V and 0 bases from J, with 6 bases between. This chain's CDR3 is CASSYGSYNSPLHF. The CDR3 bases are TGTGCCAGCAGCTACGGCTCCTATAATTCACCCCTCCACTTT.

This clonotype was seen a handful of times. This chain connects TRBV7-9 to TRBJ2-1; the match to TRBD2 covers 10 bases. Looked up from germline, CDR1 is SEHNR and CDR2 is FQNEAQ (reference sequence). Trimming cost V 6 bases and J 6 bases; bases outside gene matches: 5. CDR3 length: 14 residues. The CDR3 region is CASRASGSPNEQFF. The CDR3 region has the DNA TGTGCCAGCAGAGCTAGCGGGAGCCCCAATGAGCAGTTCTTC.

The chain recombines TRBV5-1 with TRBJ1-1; D is ambiguous. CDR3 length equals 15 residues. The V and J ends lost 4 bases and 1 base respectively, with 14 bases between them. Germline CDR1 and CDR2: SGHRS and YFSETQ. This CDR3 is CASSPGIVENTEAFF. The DNA of the CDR3 is TGCGCCAGCAGCCCCGGGATTGTGGAGAACACTGAAGCTTTCTTT.

This clonotype was observed many times. The V call is TRBV25-1, the J call TRBJ2-3, with 8 bases that match TRBD2. V dropped 1 base and J dropped 4; count of bases not matched to a gene: 10. Germline CDR1 and CDR2: MGHDK and SYGVNS. This CDR3 has 17 residues. The CDR3 DNA follows: TGTGCCAGCAGTGAATGGTCACGGGAGGGAGTCGCAGATACGCAGTATTTT. Translated: CASSEWSREGVADTQYF. The full variable domain, rest sourced from reference TRBV25-1 and TRBJ2-3, is EADIYQTPRYLVIGTGKKITLECSQTMGHDKMYWYQQDPGMELHLIHYSYGVNSTEKGDLSSESTVSRIRTEHFPLTLESARPSHTSQYLCASSEWSREGVADTQYFGPGTRLTVL.

The chain links TRBV12-3 or TRBV12-4 to TRBJ2-7; the match to TRBD2 covers 8 bases. V dropped 5 bases and J dropped 5; count of bases not matched to a gene: 8. This CDR3 is 14 amino acids long. In nucleotides, the CDR3 is TGTGCCAGCAGTCCTCCGGGACTAGGGAACGAGCAGTACTTC. It yields the protein CASSPPGLGNEQYF.

This clonotype turned up a few times. V gene TRBV24-1 combines with J gene TRBJ2-2; D may be TRBD2 (6 bases). The CDR3 is 17 residues long. Germline CDR1 is KGHDR and CDR2 is SFDVKD. Trimming pared 7 bases from V and 0 bases from J, leaving 17 bases between. The CDR3 DNA sequence: TGTGCCACCAGCCTGCGGGGCAAAACGTCGAACACCGGGGAGCTGTTTTTT. Encoded protein: CATSLRGKTSNTGELFF.

This clonotype was counted only a few times. V gene TRBV7-8 combines with J gene TRBJ2-6; 8 bases match TRBD1. The CDR3 extends over 18 amino acids. J gave up 0 bases and V 5 bases, and 9 bases lay outside the gene matches. CDR1 and CDR2 (germline): SGHVS, FQNEAQ. The CDR3 region has the DNA TGTGCCAGCAGCGTGGGACAGGCCAAACTCTCTGGGGCCAACGTCCTGACTTTC. As protein: CASSVGQAKLSGANVLTF.

This chain connects TRBV14 to TRBJ1-4, with 7 bases that match TRBD1. With 4 bases clipped from V and 4 bases from J, the junction kept 6 bases outside the gene matches. The V gene's germline CDR1 is SGHDN and CDR2 FVKESK. This CDR3 is built from 15 residues. The CDR3 here is CASSRRTGLNEKLFF. In DNA form, the CDR3 reads TGTGCCAGCAGCCGACGGACAGGACTTAATGAAAAACTGTTTTTT.

The rearrangement uses TRBV7-8 and TRBJ1-2; possibly TRBD1 for D (5 bases). V shed 5 bases and J shed 8 bases, with 12 bases lying between them. Looked up from germline, CDR1 is SGHVS and CDR2 is FQNEAQ. This CDR3 spans 12 amino acids. CDR3 in amino acids: CASSQGAEGYTF. The CDR3 nucleotides are TGTGCCAGCAGCCAAGGGGCGGAGGGCTACACCTTC.